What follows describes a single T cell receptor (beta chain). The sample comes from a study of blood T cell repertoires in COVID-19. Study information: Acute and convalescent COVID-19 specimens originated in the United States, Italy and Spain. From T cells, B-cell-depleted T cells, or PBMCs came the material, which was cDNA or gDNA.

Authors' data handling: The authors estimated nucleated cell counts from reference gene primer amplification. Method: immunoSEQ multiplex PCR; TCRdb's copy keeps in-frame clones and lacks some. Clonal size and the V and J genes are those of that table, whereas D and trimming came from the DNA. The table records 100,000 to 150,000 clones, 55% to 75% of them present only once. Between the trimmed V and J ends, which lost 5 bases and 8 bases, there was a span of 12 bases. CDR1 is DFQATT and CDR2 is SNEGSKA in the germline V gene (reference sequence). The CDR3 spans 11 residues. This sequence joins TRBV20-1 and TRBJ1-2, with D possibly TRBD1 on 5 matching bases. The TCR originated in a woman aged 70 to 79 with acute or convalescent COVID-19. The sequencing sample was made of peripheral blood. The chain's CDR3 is CSARAGEGYTF. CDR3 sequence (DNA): TGCAGTGCTCGTGCGGGGGAAGGCTACACCTTC.